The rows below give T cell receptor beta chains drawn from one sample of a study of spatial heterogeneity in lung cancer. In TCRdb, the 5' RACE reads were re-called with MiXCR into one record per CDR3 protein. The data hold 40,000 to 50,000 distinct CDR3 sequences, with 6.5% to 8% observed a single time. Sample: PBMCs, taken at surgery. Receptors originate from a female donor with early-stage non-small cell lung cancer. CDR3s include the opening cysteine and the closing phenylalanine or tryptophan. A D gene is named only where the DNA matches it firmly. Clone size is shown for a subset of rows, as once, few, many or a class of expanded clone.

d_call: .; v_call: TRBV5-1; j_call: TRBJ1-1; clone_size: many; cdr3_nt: TGCGCCAGCAGCTTAGTAGCGAACACTGAAGCTTTCTTT; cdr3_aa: CASSLVANTEAFF
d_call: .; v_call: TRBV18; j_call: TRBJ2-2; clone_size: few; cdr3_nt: TGTGCCAGCTCACCACCGACGAACACCGGGGAGCTGTTTTTT; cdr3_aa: CASSPPTNTGELFF
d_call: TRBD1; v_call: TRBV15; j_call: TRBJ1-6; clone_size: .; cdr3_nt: TGTGCCACACAGACAGGGAATTCACCCCTCCACTTT; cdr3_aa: CATQTGNSPLHF
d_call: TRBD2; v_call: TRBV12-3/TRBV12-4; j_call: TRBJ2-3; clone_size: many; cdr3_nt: TGTGCCAGCAGCACGGGACTAGCGGGGGGGGCAGATACGCAGTATTTT; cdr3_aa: CASSTGLAGGADTQYF
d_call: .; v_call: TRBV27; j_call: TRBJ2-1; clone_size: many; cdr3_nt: TGTGCCAGCAGTTGGGGCCCTCGGGGCAATGAGCAGTTCTTC; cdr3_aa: CASSWGPRGNEQFF
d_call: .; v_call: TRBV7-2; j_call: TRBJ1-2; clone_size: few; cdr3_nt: TGTGCCAGCAGCGAGAACCTAGGACAGAGCAACTTCTATGGCTACACCTTC; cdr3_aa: CASSENLGQSNFYGYTF
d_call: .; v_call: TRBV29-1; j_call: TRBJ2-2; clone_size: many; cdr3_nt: TGCAGCGTTGAAGAACCTCCCTTGACCGGGGAGCTGTTTTTT; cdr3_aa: CSVEEPPLTGELFF
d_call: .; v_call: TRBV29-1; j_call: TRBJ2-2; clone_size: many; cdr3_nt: TGCAGCGCCGACCTAAACGCGAACACCGGGGAGCTGTTTTTT; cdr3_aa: CSADLNANTGELFF
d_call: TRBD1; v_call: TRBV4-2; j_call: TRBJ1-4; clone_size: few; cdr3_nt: TGTGCCAGCAGCCAAGAGACAGGGGGCGGTGAAAAACTGTTTTTT; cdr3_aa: CASSQETGGGEKLFF
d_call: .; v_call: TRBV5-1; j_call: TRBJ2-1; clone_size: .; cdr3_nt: TGCGCCAATACCATCGGGTCGACAGCACGGGATGAGCAGTTCTTC; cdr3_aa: CANTIGSTARDEQFF
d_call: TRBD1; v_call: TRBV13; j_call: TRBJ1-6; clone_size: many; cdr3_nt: TGTGCCAGCAGCCTCCAGGGGGGTAATTCACCCCTCCACTTT; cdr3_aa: CASSLQGGNSPLHF
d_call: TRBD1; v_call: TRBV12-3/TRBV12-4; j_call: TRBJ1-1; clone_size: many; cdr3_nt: TGTGCCAGCAGTTTCTTTTTAGACAGGGTTGAAGCTTTCTTT; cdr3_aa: CASSFFLDRVEAFF
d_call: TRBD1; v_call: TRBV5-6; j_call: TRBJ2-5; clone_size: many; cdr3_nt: TGTGCCAGCAGCCCTGGGACAGGCTCCCAAGAGACCCAGTACTTC; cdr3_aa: CASSPGTGSQETQYF
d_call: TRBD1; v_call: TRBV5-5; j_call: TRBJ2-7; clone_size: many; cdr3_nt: TGTGCCAGCAGGAATAGAACGGGACAGGGGGCTTACGAGCAGTACTTC; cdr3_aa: CASRNRTGQGAYEQYF
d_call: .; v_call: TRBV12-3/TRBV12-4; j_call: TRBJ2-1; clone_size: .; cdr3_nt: TGTGCCAGCAGTTTAGCGCTAAGGGGGGGACAGCCCATGGGCTTCCAGTTCTTC; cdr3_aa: CASSLALRGGQPMGFQFF
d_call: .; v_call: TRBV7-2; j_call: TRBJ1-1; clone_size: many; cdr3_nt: TGTGCCAGCAGCCAGATGGGGTGGGGGAACACTGAAGCTTTCTTT; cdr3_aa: CASSQMGWGNTEAFF
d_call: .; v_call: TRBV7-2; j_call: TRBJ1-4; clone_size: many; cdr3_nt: TGTGCCAGCAGCTTAGGTGCTGGGTCGGATGAAAAACTGTTTTTT; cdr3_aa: CASSLGAGSDEKLFF
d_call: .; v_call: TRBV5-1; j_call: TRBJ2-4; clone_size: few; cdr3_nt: TGCGCCAGCAGCCCCGGATTGGGAAACATTCAGTACTTC; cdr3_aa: CASSPGLGNIQYF
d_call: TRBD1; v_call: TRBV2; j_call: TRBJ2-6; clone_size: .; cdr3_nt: TGTGCCAGCAAACCGGGACAGGGCTCTGGGGCCAACGTCCTGACTTTC; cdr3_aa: CASKPGQGSGANVLTF
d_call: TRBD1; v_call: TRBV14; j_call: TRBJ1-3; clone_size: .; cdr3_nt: TGTGCCAGCAGCCAAGATCCACAGGGGACTGGAAACACCATATATTTT; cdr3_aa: CASSQDPQGTGNTIYF
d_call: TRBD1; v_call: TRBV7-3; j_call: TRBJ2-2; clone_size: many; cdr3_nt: TGTGCCAGCAGCTTAAGCCCGACAGGGAGGAACACCGGGGAGCTGTTTTTT; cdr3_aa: CASSLSPTGRNTGELFF
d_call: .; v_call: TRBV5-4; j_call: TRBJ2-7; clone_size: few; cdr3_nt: TGTGCCAGCAGCTTGCCCGGGTCGCTCGGTGAGAAGCAGTACTTC; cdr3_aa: CASSLPGSLGEKQYF
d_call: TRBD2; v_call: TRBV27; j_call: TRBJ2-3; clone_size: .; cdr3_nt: TGTGCCAGCAGTTTGCGGGGGGGCCTCACAGATACGCAGTATTTT; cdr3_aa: CASSLRGGLTDTQYF
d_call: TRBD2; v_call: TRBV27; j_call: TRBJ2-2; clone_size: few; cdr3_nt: TGTGCCAGCAGTTTACTACTAGCGGGGGGAACCGGGGAGCTGTTTTTT; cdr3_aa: CASSLLLAGGTGELFF
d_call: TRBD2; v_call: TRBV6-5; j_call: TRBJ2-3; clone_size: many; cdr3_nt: TGTGCCAGCAGTTATAGCGGGGGGCGAGCCCACACAGATACGCAGTATTTT; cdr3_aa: CASSYSGGRAHTDTQYF
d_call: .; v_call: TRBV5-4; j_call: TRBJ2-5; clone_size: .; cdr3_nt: TGTGCCAGCACGTCGAGGGGTAGTCAAGAGACCCAGTACTTC; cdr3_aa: CASTSRGSQETQYF
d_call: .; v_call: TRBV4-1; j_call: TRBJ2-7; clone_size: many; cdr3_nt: TGCGCCAGCAGCCAAGATCAGGGGTACTACGAGCAGTACTTC; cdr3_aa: CASSQDQGYYEQYF
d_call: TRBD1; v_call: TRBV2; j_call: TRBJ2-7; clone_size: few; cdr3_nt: TGTGCCAGCACAAGGACAGGGCTCTCCTACGAGCAGTACTTC; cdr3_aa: CASTRTGLSYEQYF
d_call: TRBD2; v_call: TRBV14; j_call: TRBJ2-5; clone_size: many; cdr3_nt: TGTGCCAGCAGCTTGGGACTAGCGGAAGAGACCCAGTACTTC; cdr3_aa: CASSLGLAEETQYF
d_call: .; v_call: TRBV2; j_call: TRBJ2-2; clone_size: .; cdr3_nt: TGTGCCAGCAGTGAAGGCCGGGGCACCGGGGAGCTGTTTTTT; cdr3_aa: CASSEGRGTGELFF
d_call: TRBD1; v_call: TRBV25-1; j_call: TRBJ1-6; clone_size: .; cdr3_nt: TGTGCCAGCAGTGAGGTTCAGGGACAGCTCTCCTATAATTCACCCCTCCACTTT; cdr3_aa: CASSEVQGQLSYNSPLHF
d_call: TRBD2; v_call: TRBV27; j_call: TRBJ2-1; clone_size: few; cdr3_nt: TGTGCCAGCAGTTCCGCTACTAGCGGATTCAATGAGCAGTTCTTC; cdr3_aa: CASSSATSGFNEQFF
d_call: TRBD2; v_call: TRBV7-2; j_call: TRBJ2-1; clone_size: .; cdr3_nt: TGTGCCAGCAGGGTAGCGGGGGGCAAAAGAGTCAATGAGCAGTTCTTC; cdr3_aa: CASRVAGGKRVNEQFF
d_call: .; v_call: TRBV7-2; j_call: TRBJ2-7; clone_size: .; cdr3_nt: TGTGCCAGCAGCTTAGGGCACCCTAGGGAGCAGTACTTC; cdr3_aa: CASSLGHPREQYF
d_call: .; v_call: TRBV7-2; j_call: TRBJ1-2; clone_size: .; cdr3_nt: TGTGCCAGCAGCTTAGGGACAGACTATGGCTACACCTTC; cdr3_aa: CASSLGTDYGYTF
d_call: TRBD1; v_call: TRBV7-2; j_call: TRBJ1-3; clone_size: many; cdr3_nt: TGTGCCAGCAGCTTAAGTATTTCGACAGGGGCTGGAAACACCATATATTTT; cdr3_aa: CASSLSISTGAGNTIYF
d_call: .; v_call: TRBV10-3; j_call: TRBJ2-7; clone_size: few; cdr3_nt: TGTGCCATCAGTGACCCTGACAGTGTTTACGAGCAGTACTTC; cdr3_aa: CAISDPDSVYEQYF
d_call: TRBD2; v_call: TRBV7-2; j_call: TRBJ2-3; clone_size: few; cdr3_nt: TGTGCCAGCAGCCCCCAGGGACTAGCGGGGATTCCAGATACGCAGTATTTT; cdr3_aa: CASSPQGLAGIPDTQYF
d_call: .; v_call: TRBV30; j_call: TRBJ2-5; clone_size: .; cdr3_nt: TGTGCCTGGACCACCCCAGGACACGGCCAAGAGACCCAGTACTTC; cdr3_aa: CAWTTPGHGQETQYF
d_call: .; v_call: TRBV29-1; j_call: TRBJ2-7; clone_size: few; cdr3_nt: TGCAGCGTTGAAGATGCGCAGAACTACGAGCAGTACTTC; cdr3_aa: CSVEDAQNYEQYF
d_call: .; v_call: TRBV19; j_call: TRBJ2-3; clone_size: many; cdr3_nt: TGTGCCAGTAGTTTGCGGGACAGCACAGATACGCAGTATTTT; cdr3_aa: CASSLRDSTDTQYF
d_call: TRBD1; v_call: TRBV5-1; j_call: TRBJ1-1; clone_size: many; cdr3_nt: TGCGCCAGCAGCCCTGGGGGGGACAGGTGGGACACTGAAGCTTTCTTT; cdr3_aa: CASSPGGDRWDTEAFF
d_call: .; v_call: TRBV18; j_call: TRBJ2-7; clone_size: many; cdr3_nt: TGTGCCAGCTCAGCGGGGACACCCGATGTATACGAGCAGTACTTC; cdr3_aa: CASSAGTPDVYEQYF